Below are 27 T cell receptor beta chains sequenced from a single sample in a study of CD8+ T cells in alopecia areata listed by TCRdb under 2018. Library preparation was by the immunoSEQ multiplex PCR assay. To provide template for TCR sequencing, every sample had RNA extracted and reverse transcribed into cDNA. The source is immuneACCESS, and TCRdb retained only in-frame sequences with V and J called. Part of the clones is not carried over; for the studies checked, unresolved V genes explain less than half of this, and the remainder is unexplained. This sample has some 170,000 clones in its table, and 50% to 70% of those were observed once. The top ten clonotypes cover 1.5% to 2% of the sample. The time point label on this specimen signifies: baseline before oral tofacitinib. Sequencing was performed on CD4+ T cells sorted from blood, taken at week 0. The receptors here all came from a human donor with alopecia areata.

J is TRBJ2-4 and V is TRBV30; a weak D match, TRBD1 (6 bases). The germline V and J ends were trimmed by 4 bases and 1 base, with 14 bases remaining between them. Germline V lookup: CDR1 GTSNPN, CDR2 SVGIG (reference sequence). The CDR3 is 15 residues long. The CDR3 protein is CAWNSGQGAKNIQYF. In DNA form, the CDR3 reads TGTGCCTGGAACTCGGGGCAGGGGGCCAAAAACATTCAGTACTTC.

The chain has TRBV6-1 and TRBJ2-5; 8 bases fit TRBD1. The CDR3 sequence is 14 residues long. Germline CDR1 MNHNS, CDR2 SASEGT. V was pared by 7 bases and J by 5 bases, with 9 bases of the junction left unmatched. In nucleotides, the CDR3 is TGTGCCAGCAAAAAGGACAGGGTATCGGAGACCCAGTACTTC. Its protein product is CASKKDRVSETQYF.

The chain links TRBV11-2 to TRBJ2-6; unclear D gene. Germline CDR1 SGHAT, CDR2 FQNNGV. The V end was cut by 8 bases, the J end by 4 bases, with 0 bases between. The CDR3 length is 10 residues. The CDR3 DNA sequence: TGTGCCAGCGGGGCCAACGTCCTGACTTTC. Its protein is CASGANVLTF.

V is TRBV6-4 and J is TRBJ2-3; weak D call: TRBD2 (6 bases). V was shortened by 3 bases and J by 8 bases, with 6 bases between the two germline ends. The CDR3 is 11 amino acids. Germline V gives CDR1 MRHNA, CDR2 SNTAGT. DNA for the CDR3: TGTGCCAGCAGTGAGGAGGGTACGCAGTATTTT. Translation gives CASSEEGTQYF.

The sample holds a few counts of this clone. This chain connects TRBV5-6 to TRBJ2-3; D remains unclear. The germline V and J ends were trimmed by 0 bases and 6 bases, with 11 bases remaining between them. Germline V gives CDR1 SGHDT, CDR2 YYEEEE. The CDR3 length is 14 residues. The CDR3 DNA reads TGTGCCAGCAGCTTGGCCACCACTAAGGATACGCAGTATTTT. Translated, it gives CASSLATTKDTQYF.

This rearrangement joins TRBV29-1 to TRBJ2-3; TRBD1 agrees at 7 bases. After removal of 4 bases from V and 3 bases from J, the junction contained 4 bases not matched to a gene. Per the germline V gene, CDR1 is SQVTM and CDR2 is ANQGSEA. CDR3 length: 13 amino acids. The CDR3 is CSVAGQLTDTQYF. Here the CDR3 DNA reads TGCAGCGTTGCGGGACAGCTTACAGATACGCAGTATTTT.

This chain joins TRBV4-3 and TRBJ2-5; a weak D match, TRBD1 (6 bases). The CDR3 totals 16 residues. V lost 4 bases to trimming and J lost 1 base, with 16 bases between them. Germline V gene sequence: CDR1 LGHNA, CDR2 YSLEER. CDR3 bases: TGCGCCAGCAGCCCGATCCTCACAGGGATCCAAGAGACCCAGTACTTC. The encoded protein is CASSPILTGIQETQYF.

CDR3 nucleotide sequence: TGTGCCACCAGCAGTCGAAAGACAGGGGCAGAGACCCAGTACTTC. This encodes CATSSRKTGAETQYF. The chain couples TRBV15 to TRBJ2-5; TRBD1 aligns across 8 bases. Losses at the gene ends were 3 bases for V and 4 bases for J; bases not matched to a gene: 7. Germline-derived CDR1 and CDR2 are LNHNV and YYDKDF (reference sequence). This CDR3 comprises 15 residues.

CDR3 residues: CSAGAGADTGELFF. Here the CDR3 DNA reads TGCAGCGCGGGGGCGGGGGCCGACACCGGGGAGCTGTTTTTT. The chain uses TRBV29-1 and TRBJ2-2; D may be TRBD2 (7 bases). The V gene lost 7 bases and the J gene lost 3 bases, with 15 bases spanning the gap. Per the germline V gene, CDR1 is SQVTM and CDR2 is ANQGSEA. There are 14 residues in the CDR3.

This rearrangement joins TRBV7-2 to TRBJ1-1; perhaps TRBD1 as D (5 bases). Trimming removed 4 bases at V and 0 bases at J, with 9 bases between. This CDR3 comprises 14 residues. Germline CDR1 SGHTA, CDR2 FQGNSA. CDR3 loop: CASSWGPVNTEAFF. The CDR3 DNA sequence: TGTGCCAGCAGCTGGGGCCCAGTGAACACTGAAGCTTTCTTT.

The V gene is TRBV29-1, the J gene TRBJ1-5; no definite D call. The V end was cut by 4 bases, the J end by 0 bases, with 7 bases between. Germline CDR1 reads SQVTM; CDR2 reads ANQGSEA. This CDR3 is 13 amino acids long. As DNA, the CDR3 is TGCAGCGTTGGTGGGGTTAGCAATCAGCCCCAGCATTTT. Encoded protein: CSVGGVSNQPQHF.

V usage is TRBV4-1 and J usage is TRBJ1-1, with unresolved D. V dropped 1 base and J dropped 3 bases, with 18 bases sitting between them. Germline loops: CDR1 MGHRA, CDR2 YSYEKL. This CDR3 has 17 residues. The DNA for the CDR3 is TGCGCCAGCAGCCAAGTTGACTTGGGGATAATGTACACTGAAGCTTTCTTT. It is translated as CASSQVDLGIMYTEAFF.

This chain uses TRBV29-1 with TRBJ1-1; D not certain. Germline-derived CDR1 and CDR2 are SQVTM and ANQGSEA. This CDR3 is built from 14 residues. V dropped 3 bases and J dropped 1 base, with 12 bases sitting between them. CDR3 nucleotide sequence: TGCAGCGTTGATCTCGGCGGACCGAACACTGAAGCTTTCTTT. Translation: CSVDLGGPNTEAFF.

V and J are TRBV27 and TRBJ1-6, with D uncertain. V was clipped by 3 bases and J by 7 bases, with 10 bases between them. The CDR3 totals 14 residues. The germline gives CDR1 MNHEY, CDR2 SMNVEV (reference sequence). The CDR3 loop reads CASSLVTENSPLHF. The DNA of the CDR3 is TGTGCCAGCAGTTTGGTAACAGAAAATTCACCCCTCCACTTT.

V is TRBV4-1 and J is TRBJ2-1; tentatively, D is TRBD1 or TRBD2 (5 bases each). V was cut by 4 bases and J by 6 bases, with 22 bases left in between. This CDR3 comprises 17 residues. Germline CDR1 reads MGHRA; CDR2 reads YSYEKL. For the CDR3, the DNA is TGCGCCAGCAGCCCTATCCTAATCTTGGGACGGATCAATGAGCAGTTCTTC. It specifies CASSPILILGRINEQFF.

The chain has TRBV29-1 and TRBJ2-7, with D perhaps matching TRBD2 (6 bases). Trimming took 6 bases from V and 7 from J, leaving 22 bases between them. Germline loops: CDR1 SQVTM, CDR2 ANQGSEA. The CDR3 contains 14 residues. The chain's CDR3 is CSVELTGTRGEQYF. The CDR3 nucleotides read TGCAGCGTAGAACTCACGGGGACCCGGGGGGAGCAGTACTTC.

J is TRBJ2-2 and V is TRBV29-1, with 12 bases fitting TRBD2. V was pared by 5 bases and J by 2 bases, with 6 bases of the junction left unmatched. Germline values: CDR1 SQVTM, CDR2 ANQGSEA. The CDR3 runs to 16 residues. The DNA for the CDR3 is TGCAGCGTTTCACTAGCGGGGGGATCTAACACCGGGGAGCTGTTTTTT. Translation gives CSVSLAGGSNTGELFF.

The CDR3 loop is CAWATSGGASQYF. The CDR3 region has the DNA TGTGCCTGGGCGACTAGCGGGGGGGCGTCTCAGTACTTC. The rearrangement uses TRBV30 and TRBJ2-7; TRBD2 aligns across 14 bases. This CDR3 contains 13 residues. The ends lost 5 bases at V and 10 bases at J; junction bases unmatched: 7. CDR1 is GTSNPN and CDR2 is SVGIG in the germline V gene (reference sequence).

The chain joins TRBV2 to TRBJ2-1; 7 nucleotides align to TRBD1. V was pared by 4 bases and J by 6 bases, with 9 bases of the junction left unmatched. Germline V gene lookup returns CDR1 SNHLY and CDR2 FYNNEI. The CDR3 has 15 amino acids. CDR3 sequence (DNA): TGTGCCAGCAGTGTGGACTCAGGGGGTATCAATGAGCAGTTCTTC. Protein product: CASSVDSGGINEQFF.

In this sample, this clone turned up a few times. The chain combines TRBV10-3 with TRBJ2-5; 7 bases are a match to TRBD1. The CDR3 has 14 amino acids. The ends lost 10 bases at V and 5 bases at J; junction bases unmatched: 13. The germline V gene encodes CDR1 ENHRY and CDR2 SYGVKD. This CDR3 reads CASTSSGGRETQYF. Written as DNA, the CDR3 is TGTGCCAGCACATCATCAGGGGGTCGGGAGACCCAGTACTTC.

V and J are TRBV29-1 and TRBJ2-6; the D is unclear. This CDR3 is built from 14 residues. The V end was cut by 4 bases, the J end by 0 bases, with 7 bases between. Per germline, CDR1 SQVTM and CDR2 ANQGSEA. The CDR3 spells CSVALDSGANVLTF. In DNA, the CDR3 is TGCAGCGTTGCCCTGGACTCTGGGGCCAACGTCCTGACTTTC. Variable domain in full (rest from reference TRBV29-1 and TRBJ2-6): SAVISQKPSRDICQRGTSLTIQCQVDSQVTMMFWYRQQPGQSLTLIATANQGSEATYESGFVIDKFPISRPNLTFSTLTVSNMSPEDSSIYLCSVALDSGANVLTFGAGSRLTVL.

This sequence joins TRBV30 and TRBJ1-4; D is perhaps TRBD1 (6 bases). Germline V CDR1 and CDR2: GTSNPN, SVGIG (reference sequence). Trimming took off 2 bases at V and 8 bases at J, with 21 bases between the two ends. The CDR3 extends over 16 amino acids. CDR3 in amino acids: CAWSHQGWGRGEKLFF. The CDR3 nucleotides read TGTGCCTGGAGTCACCAGGGGTGGGGGCGTGGGGAAAAACTGTTTTTT.

The genes are TRBV30 and TRBJ1-1; D might be TRBD1 (5 bases). CDR3 length equals 13 residues. Between the trimmed V and J ends, which lost 6 bases and 3 bases, there was a span of 14 bases. CDR1 is GTSNPN and CDR2 is SVGIG in the germline V gene (reference sequence). For the CDR3, the DNA is TGTGCCTGTACCTGGGGCGGCTACACTGAAGCTTTCTTT. It encodes CACTWGGYTEAFF.

This clone was counted between two and nine times. The gene calls are TRBV29-1 and TRBJ1-4; 8 nucleotides align to TRBD1. This CDR3 has 15 amino acids. The germline gives CDR1 SQVTM, CDR2 ANQGSEA. V lost 4 bases and J lost 8; bases outside the gene matches: 12. CDR3 DNA sequence: TGCAGCGTTGTTTACCCAGGACAGGGAAACGAAAAACTGTTTTTT. It yields the protein CSVVYPGQGNEKLFF.

This clone appeared a few times. CDR3 bases: TGTGCCTGGAACCAGGGGGCACGGCAGCCCCAGCATTTT. It encodes CAWNQGARQPQHF. This rearrangement joins TRBV30 to TRBJ1-5, with 8 bases lining up with TRBD1. Trimming at V came to 4 bases and at J to 7 bases, leaving 6 bases not matched to a gene. This CDR3 region has 13 residues. Germline CDR1 is GTSNPN and CDR2 is SVGIG (reference sequence).

The chain combines TRBV29-1 with TRBJ1-2, with D maybe TRBD1 (5 bases). The CDR3 is 12 amino acids. V lost 3 bases to trimming and J lost 3 bases, with 8 bases between them. Germline CDR1 is SQVTM and CDR2 is ANQGSEA. CDR3 in DNA: TGCAGCGTTGACGACAGCGACTATGGCTACACCTTC. Translated: CSVDDSDYGYTF.

The chain carries TRBV7-2 and TRBJ1-6; D is unresolved. CDR3 length: 12 residues. CDR1 is SGHTA, CDR2 FQGNSA, per germline. The V end was cut by 5 bases, the J end by 10 bases, with 9 bases between. For the CDR3, the DNA is TGTGCCAGCAGCCCCCTCATGTCACCCCTCCACTTT. This encodes CASSPLMSPLHF.